This T cell receptor (beta chain) stems from a study of blood T cell repertoires in COVID-19. Study context: Some COVID-19 samples were acute and others convalescent; all came from the United States, Italy and Spain.

Germline lookup yields CDR1 SGHVS and CDR2 FNYEAQ. The CDR3 is made up of 12 amino acids. Trimming took off 5 bases at V and 8 bases at J, with 10 bases between the two ends. In the original analysis: The assay estimated nucleated cells by amplifying reference gene primers. Only in-frame clones appear in the TCRdb table, and some are missing; sequencing was by immunoSEQ multiplex PCR. V, J and clone size are those of that table, while D and trimming were read from the DNA. The table has about 200,000 clones, about 82% seen once. Sequencing used PBMCs or T cells enriched from blood (not recorded which). The chain carries TRBV7-6 and TRBJ1-3; D is unresolved. This receptor was obtained from a man aged 40-49 years with acute COVID-19. The CDR3 loop reads CASSPLEDTIYF. CDR3 DNA: TGTGCCAGCAGCCCCCTTGAGGACACCATATATTTT.